The T cell receptor (beta chain) described here comes from a study of blood T cell repertoires in COVID-19. Under the authors' procedure: Amplified reference gene primers provided the basis for estimating nucleated cell counts. Method: immunoSEQ multiplex PCR; TCRdb's copy keeps in-frame clones and lacks some. V and J calls and clone size are given by that table; D and trimming were obtained from the DNA. The sample includes 200,000 to 250,000 clones, approximately 86% seen only once; the top ten take roughly 1.7%. Two negative PCRs, clearance, or symptom resolution characterized the recovered Cohort 3 donors. The sample was PBMCs or T cells enriched from blood (not recorded which). The receptor comes from a woman aged 45 to 65 who had recovered from COVID-19.

Here the CDR3 DNA reads TGTGCCAGCAGCCAAGAGGGATTAAGCACTGAAGCTTTCTTT. As protein: CASSQEGLSTEAFF. The rearrangement links TRBV16 to TRBJ1-1, with D hard to call. The germline V and J ends were trimmed by 2 bases and 4 bases, with 11 bases remaining between them. The CDR3 runs to 14 residues. CDR1 is KGHSY, CDR2 FQNENV, per germline.